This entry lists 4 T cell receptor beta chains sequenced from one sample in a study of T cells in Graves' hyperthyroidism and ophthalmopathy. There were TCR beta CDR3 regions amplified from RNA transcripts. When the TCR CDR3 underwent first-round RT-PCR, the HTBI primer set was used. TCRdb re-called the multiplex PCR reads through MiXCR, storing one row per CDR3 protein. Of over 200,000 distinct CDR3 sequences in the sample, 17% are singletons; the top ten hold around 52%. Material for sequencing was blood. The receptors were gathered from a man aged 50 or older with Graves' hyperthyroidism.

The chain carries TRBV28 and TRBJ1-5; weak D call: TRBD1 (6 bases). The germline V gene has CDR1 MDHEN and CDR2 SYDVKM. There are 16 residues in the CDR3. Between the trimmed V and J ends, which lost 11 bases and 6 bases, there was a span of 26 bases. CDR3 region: CAGRGGGGGGSQPQHF. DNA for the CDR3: TGTGCCGGCCGCGGGGGGGGGGGGGGGGGCTCTCAGCCCCAGCATTTT.

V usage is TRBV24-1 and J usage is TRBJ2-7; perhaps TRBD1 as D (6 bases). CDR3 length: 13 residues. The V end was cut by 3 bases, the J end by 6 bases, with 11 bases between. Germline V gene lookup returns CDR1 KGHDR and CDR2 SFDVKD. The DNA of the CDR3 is TGTGCCACCAGTGATCCGACAGGCGGCGAGCAGTACTTC. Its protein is CATSDPTGGEQYF.

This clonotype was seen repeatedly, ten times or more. The CDR3 loop reads CASSLTGQGTYEQYF. The CDR3 DNA sequence: TGTGCCAGCAGCTTAACCGGACAGGGGACCTACGAGCAGTACTTC. This sequence joins TRBV7-6 and TRBJ2-7, with 9 bases identical to TRBD1. The CDR3 contains 15 residues. J lost 2 bases, V lost 2 bases, and 4 bases had no gene match. Germline V gene data show CDR1 as SGHVS and CDR2 as FNYEAQ.

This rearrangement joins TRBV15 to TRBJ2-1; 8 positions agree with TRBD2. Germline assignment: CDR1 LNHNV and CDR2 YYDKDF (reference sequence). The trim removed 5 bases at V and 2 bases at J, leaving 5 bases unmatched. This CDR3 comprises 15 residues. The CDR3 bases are TGTGCCACCAGCCTTAGCGGGACGACCTACAATGAGCAGTTCTTC. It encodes CATSLSGTTYNEQFF.